These T cell receptor beta chains were read from a single sample in a study of cytomegalovirus exposure and HLA in healthy donors. Libraries were prepared by immunoSEQ multiplex PCR; TCRdb keeps only in-frame clonotypes and omits some of them. The sample shows about 160,000 clones, 80% to 85% of them seen only once. Sequenced material: PBMCs. Every receptor here comes from a girl aged 2 to 9 in good health and CMV-seropositive. Both conserved end residues are part of each CDR3. A D gene is named only where the DNA matches it firmly.

TRBD2 | TRBJ2-5 | TRBV7-3 | CASSPTGGGGQVTQYF
NA | TRBJ2-1 | TRBV30 | CAWSPYSPGDYNEQFF
TRBD1 | TRBJ1-1 | TRBV19 | CASSITGARTEAFF
TRBD2 | TRBJ2-5 | TRBV5-1 | CASRFSGSRETQYF
TRBD1 | TRBJ2-4 | TRBV9 | CASSVGTGRNIQYF
NA | TRBJ2-1 | TRBV28 | CASSFLGVGNEQFF
NA | TRBJ2-5 | TRBV5-1 | CASSLEGQRLQETQYF
TRBD1 | TRBJ1-1 | TRBV30 | CAWSPGQGRTEAFF
NA | TRBJ2-7 | TRBV5-1 | CASSEAPTYEQYF
TRBD2 | TRBJ2-7 | TRBV4-1 | CASSLGLGPHYEQYF
NA | TRBJ1-5 | TRBV19 | CASSMLGPSNQPQHF
NA | TRBJ2-5 | TRBV7-8 | CASSLARRETQYF
TRBD2 | TRBJ2-1 | TRBV5-6 | CASSLGLAAYNEQFF
NA | TRBJ1-1 | TRBV20-1 | CGGRAGTEAFF
NA | TRBJ1-5 | TRBV27 | CASLGRRGNQPQHF
TRBD1 | TRBJ1-2 | TRBV6-5 | CASSRRQGPLYGYTF
NA | TRBJ1-3 | TRBV15 | CATSRDNPGQGNTIYF
NA | TRBJ2-2 | TRBV19 | CASSIISGELFF
NA | TRBJ2-7 | TRBV21-1 | CASSKKDTYEQYF
TRBD2 | TRBJ2-1 | TRBV28 | CATWTSLYNEQFF
NA | TRBJ2-1 | TRBV7-3 | CASSLTPLLGGGGQFF
NA | TRBJ1-6 | TRBV29-1 | CSPRRDNSTLHF
TRBD2 | TRBJ2-3 | TRBV27 | CASRSPLAGIFTDTQYF
TRBD2 | TRBJ2-1 | TRBV28 | CATFRASGSSYNEQFF
NA | TRBJ1-1 | TRBV12-1 | CASSSTFPSWRGGAEAFF